Listed here is a single TCR beta chain. Its antigen is still unknown. No quality values exist for individual bases; no much larger clone is one base distant. The sample belongs to a study of cytomegalovirus exposure and HLA in healthy donors (dated by TCRdb to the late 2010s). Turning to the overall study: According to a later analysis, one platform produced both the 110 or so validation repertoires and the 550 to 800 repertoires of the first cohort. The study was designed to test whether signatures of past pathogen exposure could be identified by cataloging public T cell receptors. A separate validation cohort of roughly 120 different subjects was used in addition to the roughly 640-subject first cohort. To predict cytomegalovirus infection status, the study combined high-throughput TCR immunosequencing, statistical association of individual TCRs with disease status, and machine learning.

Study-wide findings and limitations: Across donors, most TCR sequences were observed very rarely, whereas some public TCRs were present in many individuals. All 120 or so repertoires were used to score co-occurrence in the validation cohort in a later analysis, because that analysis had no HLA typing for the cohort. Three of the identified cytomegalovirus-associated TCR beta chains were confirmed in vitro to be specific for cytomegalovirus antigens. The authors suggested that the approach could potentially be extended to other disease states and immunological phenotypes. The classifier was reported to diagnose cytomegalovirus status with high specificity and sensitivity in both the original cohort and the validation cohort. The study listed 150 to 200 TCR beta chains as associated with cytomegalovirus. In a later analysis, TCRs clustered in the first cohort were found to also tend to co-occur in the approximately 120 validation repertoires, with around 94% of cluster scores above 0.

The library was built by means of the immunoSEQ multiplex PCR assay. Turning to the authors' computational methods: A statistical classification framework was built for diagnosing cytomegalovirus status from the catalog of TCR beta chain sequences. The source is immuneACCESS, and TCRdb retained only in-frame sequences with V and J called. Part of the clones is not carried over; for the studies checked, unresolved V genes explain less than half of this, and the remainder is unexplained. V and J calls and clone size are given by that table; D and trimming were obtained from the DNA. The sample table lists approximately 100,000 clones, around 89% of them with a count of one. The ten largest make up 1.8% of the sample. The donors belonged to the validation cohort of around 120 subjects, which was separate from the approximately 680-subject first cohort. The trim is 1 base for V and 0 bases for J, with a gap of 15 bases between the germline ends. The CDR3 measures 17 amino acids from cysteine to phenylalanine. Of all the DNA, just the CDR3 is kept, 51 bases in frame from base 1. Via the germline V gene, CDR1 is SGHDN and CDR2 FVKESK.

The sequenced sample consisted of PBMCs. The origin of this receptor is a woman under 30 in good health and CMV-seropositive. The rearrangement combines TRBV14 with TRBJ1-1, and TRBD1 may be the D gene, going by 5 matching bases. The CDR3 region reads CASSQGGGPLMNTEAFF. At the DNA level, the sequence is TGTGCCAGCAGCCAAGGGGGGGGACCCCTGATGAACACTGAAGCTTTCTTT.